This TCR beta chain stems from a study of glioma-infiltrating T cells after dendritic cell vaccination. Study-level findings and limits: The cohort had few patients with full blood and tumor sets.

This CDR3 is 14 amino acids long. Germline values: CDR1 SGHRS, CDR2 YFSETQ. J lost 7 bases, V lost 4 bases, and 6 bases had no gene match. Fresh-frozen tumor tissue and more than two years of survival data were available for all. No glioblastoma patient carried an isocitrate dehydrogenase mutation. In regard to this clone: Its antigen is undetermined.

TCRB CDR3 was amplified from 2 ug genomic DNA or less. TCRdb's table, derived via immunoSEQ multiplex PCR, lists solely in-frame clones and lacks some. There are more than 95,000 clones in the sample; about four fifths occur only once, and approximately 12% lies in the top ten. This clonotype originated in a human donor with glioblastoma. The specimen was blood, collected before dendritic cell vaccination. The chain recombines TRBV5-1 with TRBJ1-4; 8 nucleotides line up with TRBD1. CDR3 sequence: CASSPTGDVEKLFF. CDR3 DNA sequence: TGCGCCAGCAGCCCGACAGGGGATGTTGAAAAACTGTTTTTT. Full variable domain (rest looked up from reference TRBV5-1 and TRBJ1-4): KAGVTQTPRYLIKTRGQQVTLSCSPISGHRSVSWYQQTPGQGLQFLFEYFSETQRNKGNFPGRFSGRQFSNSRSEMNVSTLELGDSALYLCASSPTGDVEKLFFGSGTQLSVL.